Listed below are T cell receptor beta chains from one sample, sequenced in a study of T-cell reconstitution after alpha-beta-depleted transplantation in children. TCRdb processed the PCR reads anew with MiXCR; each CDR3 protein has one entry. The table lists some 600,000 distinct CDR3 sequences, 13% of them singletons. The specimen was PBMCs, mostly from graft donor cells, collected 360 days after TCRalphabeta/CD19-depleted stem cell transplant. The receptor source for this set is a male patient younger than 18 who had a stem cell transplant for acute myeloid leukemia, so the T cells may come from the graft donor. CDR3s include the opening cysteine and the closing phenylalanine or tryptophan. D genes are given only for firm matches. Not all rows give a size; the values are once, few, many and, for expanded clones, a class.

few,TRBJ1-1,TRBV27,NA,TGTGCCAGCAGTCGATTGACAGGGAACACTGAAGCTTTCTTT,CASSRLTGNTEAFF
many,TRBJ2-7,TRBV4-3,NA,TGCGCCAGCAGCGACGGACTTTGGCAGTACTTC,CASSDGLWQYF
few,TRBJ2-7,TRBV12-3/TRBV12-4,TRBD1,TGTGCCAGCAGTCCCTCGGGACAGGGATACGTTGGTCTCTACGAGCAGTACTTC,CASSPSGQGYVGLYEQYF
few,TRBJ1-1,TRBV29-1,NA,TGCAGCCATGGGGGGGCTGAAGCTTTCTTT,CSHGGAEAFF
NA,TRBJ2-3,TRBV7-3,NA,TGTGCCAGCAGCTCGAATGACGGGGGTCGCACAGATACGCAGTATTTT,CASSSNDGGRTDTQYF
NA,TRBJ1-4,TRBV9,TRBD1,TGTGCCAGCAGCGTAGACCAGGGGGCTGGTATCGTGGCTAATGAAAAACTGTTTTTT,CASSVDQGAGIVANEKLFF
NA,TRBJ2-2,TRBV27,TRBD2,TGTGCCAGCAGTTTAGGGGCCCTAGCGGGAGTCCCCGGGGAGCTGTTTTTT,CASSLGALAGVPGELFF
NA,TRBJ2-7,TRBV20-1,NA,TGCAGTGCCGCGCCAGGCGCGACCTACGAGCAGTACTTC,CSAAPGATYEQYF
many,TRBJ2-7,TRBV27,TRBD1,TGTGCCAGCAGTTCAACCGACAGGGTTCGAGTACACGAGCAGTACTTC,CASSSTDRVRVHEQYF
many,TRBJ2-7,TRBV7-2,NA,TGTGCCAGCAGCTTAGATAGCTTCTCCTACGAGCAGTACTTC,CASSLDSFSYEQYF
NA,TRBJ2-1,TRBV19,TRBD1,TGTGCCAGTAGTGGGACAGGGGGCGCCCGGGGGAATGAGCAGTTCTTC,CASSGTGGARGNEQFF
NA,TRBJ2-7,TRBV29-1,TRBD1,TGCAGCGTTGTCAGGGGGACAGTAGGTAACGAGCAGTACTTC,CSVVRGTVGNEQYF
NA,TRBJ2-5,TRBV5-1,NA,TGCGCCAGCAGCTTGGTGGTTGGCCAAGAGACCCAGTACTTC,CASSLVVGQETQYF
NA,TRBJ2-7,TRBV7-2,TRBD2,TGTGCCAGCAGCTTAAGGCTAGCGGGACCTTCCCTACCCTACGAGCAGTACTTC,CASSLRLAGPSLPYEQYF
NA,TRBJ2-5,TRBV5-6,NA,TGTGCCAGCAGCTTCGATACGCGACAAGAGACCCAGTACTTC,CASSFDTRQETQYF
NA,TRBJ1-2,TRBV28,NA,TGTGCCAGCAGTCGCTATGGCTACACCTTC,CASSRYGYTF
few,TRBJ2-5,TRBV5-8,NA,TGTGCCAGCAGCTTGGCCGAGGACGCGGAGACCCAGTACTTC,CASSLAEDAETQYF
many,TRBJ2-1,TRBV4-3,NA,TGCGCCAGCAGCCAAGGTCGTAGTTATGAGCAGTTCTTC,CASSQGRSYEQFF
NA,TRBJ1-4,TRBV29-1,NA,TGCAGCGTCACCCAAATCCGGGCTCCTAATGAAAAACTGTTTTTT,CSVTQIRAPNEKLFF
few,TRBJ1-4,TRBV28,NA,TGTGCCAGCAGTGAAACAGGGTCAACTAATGAAAAACTGTTTTTT,CASSETGSTNEKLFF
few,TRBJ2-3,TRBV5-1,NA,TGCGCCAGCGCGGGGAGAGATACGCAGTATTTT,CASAGRDTQYF
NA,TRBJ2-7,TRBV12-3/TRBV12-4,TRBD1,TGTGCCAGCAGACCCGGGACAGTTGGGGGCGAGCAGTACTTC,CASRPGTVGGEQYF
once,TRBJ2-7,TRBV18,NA,TGTGCCAGCTCCCCGGGTGTGGGTCTGGGCTACGAGCAGTACTTC,CASSPGVGLGYEQYF
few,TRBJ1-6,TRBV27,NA,TGTGCCAGCAGTTGGGGGGTCGGTAGCTCCTATAATTCACCCCTCCACTTT,CASSWGVGSSYNSPLHF
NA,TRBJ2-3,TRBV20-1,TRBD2,TGCAGTGCTCCAGCGGGAGGGCCAAACACAGATACGCAGTATTTT,CSAPAGGPNTDTQYF
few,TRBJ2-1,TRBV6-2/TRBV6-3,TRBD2,TGTGCCAGCAATTCCGGGCCGCGACTAGCGCCGAGCTCCTACAATGAGCAGTTCTTC,CASNSGPRLAPSSYNEQFF
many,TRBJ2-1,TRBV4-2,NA,TGTGCCAGCAGCCAAGATCCGGGGGAGGCTGAGCAGTTCTTC,CASSQDPGEAEQFF
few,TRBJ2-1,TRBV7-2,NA,TGTGCCAGCAGCTTAGGACACACCTACAATGAGCAGTTCTTC,CASSLGHTYNEQFF
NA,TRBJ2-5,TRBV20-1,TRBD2,TGCAGTGCTCTTAGGACTAGCGGGGAAGAGACCCAGTACTTC,CSALRTSGEETQYF
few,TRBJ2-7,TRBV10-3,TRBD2,TGTGCCATCAGCGAGACTAGCGGGAGTACCTACGAGCAGTACTTC,CAISETSGSTYEQYF
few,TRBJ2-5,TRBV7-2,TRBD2,TGTGCCAGCAGACTTAGCGGGGGACCACTGCTCCAAGAGACCCAGTACTTC,CASRLSGGPLLQETQYF
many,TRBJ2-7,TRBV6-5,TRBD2,TGTGCCAGCAGGTACCGGACTAGCGGAACACTATACTACGAGCAGTACTTC,CASRYRTSGTLYYEQYF
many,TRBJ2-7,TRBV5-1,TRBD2,TGCGCCAGCAGCCCGGTTTTAGCGGGAGGGGCCTACGAGCAGTACTTC,CASSPVLAGGAYEQYF
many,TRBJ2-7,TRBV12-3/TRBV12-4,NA,TGCGCCAGCAGCTTGGGGGGCGAGCAGTACTTC,CASSLGGEQYF
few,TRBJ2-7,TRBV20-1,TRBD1,TGCAGTGCTAGAGCCCCCGGGACAGGGGGCTTTGACGAGCAGTACTTC,CSARAPGTGGFDEQYF
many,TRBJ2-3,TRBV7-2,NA,TGTGCCAGCAGCTTAGCGCTGGCTCAGAGCACAGATACGCAGTATTTT,CASSLALAQSTDTQYF
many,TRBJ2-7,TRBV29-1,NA,TGCAGCGTTGAATTTCCGGGACGAGGCCACGAGCAGTACTTC,CSVEFPGRGHEQYF
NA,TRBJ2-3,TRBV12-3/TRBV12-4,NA,TGTGCCATCTGTTTATCATCAGATACGCAGTATTTT,CAICLSSDTQYF
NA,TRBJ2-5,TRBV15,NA,TGTGCCACCAGCAGAGTCCCAGGGAGGCAAGAGACCCAGTACTTC,CATSRVPGRQETQYF